A selection of T cell receptor beta chains follows, all from one sample in a study of blood T cell repertoires in COVID-19. The data were produced by immunoSEQ multiplex PCR, yet TCRdb's version contains in-frame clones alone and is incomplete. Among fewer than 400,000 clones listed, 85% to 90% were seen once. The sequenced sample consisted of peripheral blood. These TCRs come from a woman in her twenties or thirties with COVID-19, enrolled during active disease. Both conserved end residues are part of each CDR3. The D gene is left open where the match is weak. Not every row has a clone size; where given, it reads once, few, many or a size class.

DNA: TGTGCCAGCAGTTACTCCGGCCAGGGGTCGTACGAGCAGTACTTC
CDR3: CASSYSGQGSYEQYF
J: TRBJ2-7
V: TRBV6-5
D: .
size: .

DNA: TGTGCCAGCAGTTGGGCCCCAGGGATTCAGTACTTC
CDR3: CASSWAPGIQYF
J: TRBJ2-4
V: TRBV12-3/TRBV12-4
D: .
size: once

DNA: TGTGCCAGCAGCTTTTACGGTAACACTGAAGCTTTCTTT
CDR3: CASSFYGNTEAFF
J: TRBJ1-1
V: TRBV11-3
D: .
size: .

DNA: TGTGCCAGCAGCTTATCCCCCACCAGTCGGGATGGCTACACCTTC
CDR3: CASSLSPTSRDGYTF
J: TRBJ1-2
V: TRBV7-6
D: .
size: .

DNA: TGCGCCAGCAGCCACGTGGGGACAGGGAATGGCTACACCTTC
CDR3: CASSHVGTGNGYTF
J: TRBJ1-2
V: TRBV4-1
D: TRBD1
size: .

DNA: TGTGCCAGTAGTATAACGGGTTTGAGACAGGGGAGGGAAGCTTTCTTT
CDR3: CASSITGLRQGREAFF
J: TRBJ1-1
V: TRBV19
D: TRBD1
size: .

DNA: TGTGCCATCAGCCATTCGACGGGGGGAGGTAATTCACCCCTCCACTTT
CDR3: CAISHSTGGGNSPLHF
J: TRBJ1-6
V: TRBV10-3
D: .
size: .

DNA: TGTGCCAGTAGTATAGGTATGAACACTGAAGCTTTCTTT
CDR3: CASSIGMNTEAFF
J: TRBJ1-1
V: TRBV19
D: .
size: .

DNA: TGTGCCAGCAGTCGCCGGGGGGGGAACAATCAGCCCCAGCATTTT
CDR3: CASSRRGGNNQPQHF
J: TRBJ1-5
V: TRBV6-5
D: .
size: .

DNA: TGTGCCATCAGTTCAGGGGGCGACTATGGCTACACCTTC
CDR3: CAISSGGDYGYTF
J: TRBJ1-2
V: TRBV10-3
D: TRBD1
size: .

DNA: TGTGCCAGCACCTCGGACAAGAACACTGAAGCTTTCTTT
CDR3: CASTSDKNTEAFF
J: TRBJ1-1
V: TRBV2
D: .
size: once

DNA: TGTGCCAGCAGCTTGGGCCCGACAGGGGGCTCTGGCTACACCTTC
CDR3: CASSLGPTGGSGYTF
J: TRBJ1-2
V: TRBV5-6
D: TRBD1
size: .

DNA: TGTGCCTGGAGCCAGACTAGCGGGTTAGAGACCCAGTACTTC
CDR3: CAWSQTSGLETQYF
J: TRBJ2-5
V: TRBV30
D: TRBD2
size: once

DNA: TGTGCCAGCAGCCGAAATGCTAGAGGAGTAACAGATACGCAGTATTTT
CDR3: CASSRNARGVTDTQYF
J: TRBJ2-3
V: TRBV4-2
D: .
size: .

DNA: TGTGCCACCAGTGATAGTCCCGTATTGACAGGGCTTAGGGAAGAGACCCAGTACTTC
CDR3: CATSDSPVLTGLREETQYF
J: TRBJ2-5
V: TRBV24-1
D: TRBD1
size: .

DNA: TGTGCCAGTAGTGGGCGGGTAGCGGGGGCCGACACAGATACGCAGTATTTT
CDR3: CASSGRVAGADTDTQYF
J: TRBJ2-3
V: TRBV19
D: TRBD2
size: .

DNA: TGTGCCTGGAGTGTTTCCAGGGTCGGCTATGGCTACACCTTC
CDR3: CAWSVSRVGYGYTF
J: TRBJ1-2
V: TRBV30
D: .
size: .